Shown below are 27 T cell receptor beta chains from a single sample sequenced in a study of human T cells and chemical hapten exposure. TCRdb itself ran the RACE reads through MiXCR, one entry per CDR3 protein. The sample has 150,000 to 200,000 distinct CDR3 sequences; roughly 15% are singletons. Noted time point: patch test 1, 2 weeks after DPC sensitization. Treatment here: therapeutic diphenylcyclopropenone sensitization with weekly scalp DPC. This material consisted of whole blood, taken in connection with sensitization to the hapten diphenylcyclopropenone (DPC). Source of these receptors: a woman in her thirties with alopecia areata. Some clones in this sample may be carry-over from other donors' samples.

J is TRBJ2-3 and V is TRBV28; unclear D gene. The V end lost 6 bases, the J end lost 4 bases, and 11 bases lay between the germline ends. Germline CDR1 MDHEN, CDR2 SYDVKM. This CDR3 is built from 13 residues. CDR3 sequence (DNA): TGTGCCAGCAGACTCTCTGGCCCAGATACGCAGTATTTT. Its translation: CASRLSGPDTQYF.

A few counts support this clonotype. The V gene is TRBV19, the J gene TRBJ2-2; D is undetermined. The CDR3 extends over 12 amino acids. Deletions cut 5 bases from V and 6 bases from J, with 7 bases between. Germline values: CDR1 LNHDA, CDR2 SQIVND (reference sequence). CDR3 coding DNA: TGTGCCAGTAGTGACACGTCCGGGGAGCTGTTTTTT. Amino acid sequence: CASSDTSGELFF.

This clonotype was found a few times. The rearrangement joins TRBV25-1 to TRBJ2-7, with D perhaps assigned TRBD1 or TRBD2 (5 bases each). There are 14 residues in the CDR3. V gave up 2 bases and J gave up 6 bases, with 14 bases separating them. Germline assignment: CDR1 MGHDK and CDR2 SYGVNS. CDR3 loop: CASSELYGAGEQYF. CDR3 bases: TGTGCCAGCAGTGAACTATACGGGGCGGGCGAGCAGTACTTC.

The V call is TRBV4-2, the J call TRBJ1-6; weak D call: TRBD1 (6 bases). This CDR3 contains 17 residues. In germline, CDR1 is LGHNA, CDR2 YNFKEQ. Trimming took 1 base from V and 7 from J, leaving 17 bases between them. CDR3 amino acids: CASSQVIGAGANSPLHF. The CDR3 DNA sequence: TGTGCCAGCAGCCAAGTGATCGGGGCAGGGGCCAATTCACCCCTCCACTTT.

The rearrangement uses TRBV10-3 and TRBJ2-5; no definite D call. The CDR3 is 13 amino acids. V dropped 5 bases and J dropped 1 base, with 8 bases sitting between them. Germline lookup yields CDR1 ENHRY and CDR2 SYGVKD. The CDR3 is CAISKASQETQYF. The CDR3 coding sequence is TGTGCCATCAGTAAGGCCTCCCAAGAGACCCAGTACTTC.

The table lists this clonotype with many counts. The V and J genes are TRBV2 and TRBJ2-7, with 8 bases identical to TRBD1. CDR3 length: 14 amino acids. Germline V CDR1 and CDR2: SNHLY, FYNNEI. V shed 4 bases and J 7 bases; nucleotides not matched to a gene: 9. CDR3 loop: CASSVSRGLGEQYF. CDR3 coding DNA: TGTGCCAGCAGTGTGTCCAGGGGGCTAGGAGAGCAGTACTTC.

In its sample, this clonotype was seen a few times. This chain connects TRBV29-1 to TRBJ1-3; D ambiguous. V dropped 2 bases and J dropped 2 bases, with 13 bases sitting between them. The CDR3 loop spans 15 amino acids. Per the germline V gene, CDR1 is SQVTM and CDR2 is ANQGSEA. CDR3 residues: CSVEWQDEPGNTIYF. The CDR3 nucleotides read TGCAGCGTTGAATGGCAGGACGAACCTGGAAACACCATATATTTT.

This clonotype was seen a handful of times. This rearrangement joins TRBV28 to TRBJ2-4, with 11 bases that match TRBD1. After removal of 7 bases from V and 4 bases from J, the junction contained 12 bases not matched to a gene. Germline CDR1 MDHEN, CDR2 SYDVKM. This CDR3 is 17 amino acids long. In DNA form, the CDR3 reads TGTGCCAGCACTTTGACTCTGGGACAGGGGGGGAAAAACATTCAGTACTTC. Translating it yields CASTLTLGQGGKNIQYF.

This clonotype was observed a handful of times. V and J are TRBV7-8 and TRBJ2-1; 13 nucleotides match TRBD2. Germline V gives CDR1 SGHVS, CDR2 FQNEAQ. The CDR3 has 18 residues. V was pared by 4 bases and J by 8 bases, with 14 bases of the junction left unmatched. DNA of the CDR3: TGTGCCAGCAGCTCCCGGACTAGCGGGGGCCTGATTGTCGATGAGCAGTTCTTC. Its translation is CASSSRTSGGLIVDEQFF.

The chain uses TRBV3-1 and TRBJ1-1; D gene ambiguous. Germline loops: CDR1 LGHDT, CDR2 YNNKEL (reference sequence). V gave up 4 bases and J gave up 4 bases, with 10 bases separating them. The CDR3 has 13 residues. CDR3 nucleotides: TGTGCCAGCAGCCCCACATCGGGCACTGAAGCTTTCTTT. As protein: CASSPTSGTEAFF.

DNA of the CDR3: TGTGCCAGCAGTCCCGGACAGGGTAGGGGCTACACCTTC. Translated, it gives CASSPGQGRGYTF. V usage is TRBV12-3 or TRBV12-4 and J usage is TRBJ1-2; 8 bases agree with TRBD1. V lost 5 bases, J lost 8 bases, and 7 bases stayed unmatched. The CDR3 spans 13 residues.

Only a few counts were recorded for this clonotype. The chain joins TRBV6-2 or TRBV6-3 to TRBJ2-7; 7 positions agree with TRBD2. The CDR3 sequence is 12 residues long. The germline V gene encodes CDR1 MNHEY and CDR2 SVGEGT. After removal of 6 bases from V and 6 bases from J, the junction contained 5 bases not matched to a gene. Here the CDR3 reads CASRETGGEQYF. As DNA, the CDR3 is TGTGCCAGCAGAGAGACGGGGGGCGAGCAGTACTTC.

The chain joins TRBV5-1 to TRBJ2-3; 12 bases are a match to TRBD1. The CDR3 is 16 amino acids. V lost 4 bases to trimming and J lost 4 bases; unmatched junction nucleotides: 7. Germline values: CDR1 SGHRS, CDR2 YFSETQ. CDR3 coding DNA: TGCGCCAGCAGCCTGGGACAGGGGGCTTTCCCAGATACGCAGTATTTT. Translated: CASSLGQGAFPDTQYF.

This clonotype was picked up a small number of times. The J gene is TRBJ1-5, the V gene TRBV28, with 9 bases lining up with TRBD1. The length of the CDR3 is 16 residues. Germline CDR1 is MDHEN and CDR2 is SYDVKM. Trimming took 7 bases from V and 2 from J; bases not matched to a gene: 9. The CDR3 DNA follows: TGTGCCAGCAATTCCGGGACAGGGAAGGGCAATCAGCCCCAGCATTTT. Residues: CASNSGTGKGNQPQHF.

V and J are TRBV7-9 and TRBJ1-1; D is ambiguous. The V and J ends lost 5 bases and 3 bases respectively, with 13 bases between them. The germline CDR1 and CDR2 sequences are SEHNR and FQNEAQ (reference sequence). The CDR3 has 14 residues. The CDR3 DNA follows: TGTGCCAGCAGCCCGACAAACGTGGACACTGAAGCTTTCTTT. This gives the protein CASSPTNVDTEAFF.

The chain couples TRBV25-1 to TRBJ1-6; D is uncertain. Trimming removed 7 bases from V and 5 bases from J, with 12 bases in between. The CDR3 is 14 amino acids. The germline V gene has CDR1 MGHDK and CDR2 SYGVNS. In DNA form, the CDR3 reads TGTGCCAGCACATTGGGATCCGATAATTCACCCCTCCACTTT. Translation: CASTLGSDNSPLHF. Combining the CDR3 with reference TRBV25-1 and TRBJ1-6 gives the whole variable domain EADIYQTPRYLVIGTGKKITLECSQTMGHDKMYWYQQDPGMELHLIHYSYGVNSTEKGDLSSESTVSRIRTEHFPLTLESARPSHTSQYLCASTLGSDNSPLHFGNGTRLTVT.

The CDR3 region has the DNA TGTGCCAGCAACCCCGGCTCAGGTTACGAGCAGTACTTC. Translation: CASNPGSGYEQYF. J is TRBJ2-7 and V is TRBV27; no clear D. The CDR3 runs 13 residues. Trimming left V 7 bases short and J 4 bases short, with 14 bases between. In germline, CDR1 is MNHEY, CDR2 SMNVEV (reference sequence).

This clonotype was recorded a few times. The chain employs TRBV28 and TRBJ2-6; D remains ambiguous. The CDR3 loop spans 14 amino acids. CDR1 and CDR2 (germline): MDHEN, SYDVKM. The ends were cut back, 7 bases at V and 0 bases at J, with 7 bases in the middle. The CDR3 here is CASKNTSGANVLTF. The CDR3 DNA is TGTGCCAGCAAAAACACCTCTGGGGCCAACGTCCTGACTTTC. The full variable domain, completed using reference TRBV28 and TRBJ2-6, is DVKVTQSSRYLVKRTGEKVFLECVQDMDHENMFWYRQDPGLGLRLIYFSYDVKMKEKGDIPEGYSVSREKKERFSLILESASTNQTSMYLCASKNTSGANVLTFGAGSRLTVL.

This chain joins TRBV10-3 and TRBJ1-2, with 7 nucleotides matching TRBD1. The CDR3 consists of 14 residues. J was trimmed by 8 bases and V by 5 bases; bases with no gene match: 11. Germline CDR1 and CDR2: ENHRY and SYGVKD. CDR3 nucleotide sequence: TGTGCCATCAGTCAGGTGACAGGGAGGGACGGCTACACCTTC. This sequence encodes CAISQVTGRDGYTF.

This chain connects TRBV20-1 to TRBJ2-7; maybe TRBD1 (6 bases). V was shortened by 3 bases and J by 3 bases, with 12 bases between the two germline ends. CDR3 size: 13 residues. Germline lookup yields CDR1 DFQATT and CDR2 SNEGSKA (reference sequence). DNA for the CDR3: TGCAGTGCTAGTGTGCAGGGGATCTACGAGCAGTACTTC. Translated, it gives CSASVQGIYEQYF.

This clonotype appeared a few times. The chain is built from TRBV7-8 and TRBJ2-2; D gene unclear. The CDR3 contains 14 residues. Germline CDR1 is SGHVS and CDR2 is FQNEAQ. V lost 5 bases and J lost 2, with 9 bases in between. The CDR3 sequence is CASSPRVNTGELFF. DNA for the CDR3: TGTGCCAGCAGCCCTCGAGTAAACACCGGGGAGCTGTTTTTT.

This clonotype occurred a few times. One junction end disagrees with the germline gene, perhaps due to a read error. The genes are TRBV15 and TRBJ1-1, with a possible D match to TRBD1 (5 bases). This CDR3 has 14 residues. CDR1 is LNHNV, CDR2 YYDKDF, per germline (reference sequence). The CDR3 loop is CATSSTGGRAESFF. In DNA, the CDR3 is TGTGCCACCAGCTCTACTGGGGGGAGGGCTGAATCTTTCTTT.

This clonotype was seen more than once but under ten times. V gene TRBV7-2 combines with J gene TRBJ2-7; the D gene is possibly TRBD2 (5 bases). The CDR3 spans 15 residues. V was shortened by 3 bases and J by 2 bases, with 14 bases between the two germline ends. Per the germline V gene, CDR1 is SGHTA and CDR2 is FQGNSA. The CDR3 region has the DNA TGTGCCAGCAGCTTCGGGTCTAGCAGTCCCTACGAGCAGTACTTC. Amino acids: CASSFGSSSPYEQYF.

This clonotype was detected many times. CDR3 protein: CATSRVSGPGNTIYF. The CDR3 bases are TGTGCCACCAGCAGAGTCTCTGGGCCTGGAAACACCATATATTTT. The chain has TRBV15 and TRBJ1-3; no reliable D call. This CDR3 region has 15 residues. Germline CDR1 reads LNHNV; CDR2 reads YYDKDF (reference sequence). Trimming stripped 1 base from V and 2 bases from J, with 9 bases between. Variable domain in full (rest from reference TRBV15 and TRBJ1-3): DAMVIQNPRYQVTQFGKPVTLSCSQTLNHNVMYWYQQKSSQAPKLLFHYYDKDFNNEADTPDNFQSRRPNTSFCFLDIRSPGLGDTAMYLCATSRVSGPGNTIYFGEGSWLTVV.

Comment on this clonotype: At one boundary the junction diverges from the germline segment, which might be a read error. V and J are TRBV9 and TRBJ2-1, with D perhaps matching TRBD1 (6 bases). Germline values: CDR1 SGDLS, CDR2 YYNGEE. This CDR3 spans 16 amino acids. CDR3 nucleotides: TGTGCCAGCAGCGTAGACCCGAGGGGGAAGTCCAATGAGCAGTCCTTC. Translated, it gives CASSVDPRGKSNEQSF.

This clonotype has at least ten counts. The rearrangement joins TRBV12-3 or TRBV12-4 to TRBJ1-3; D is ambiguous. The germline V and J ends were trimmed by 10 bases and 3 bases, with 10 bases remaining between them. This CDR3 spans 12 amino acids. The CDR3 is CATTGIGNTIYF. The CDR3 DNA reads TGTGCCACGACTGGGATTGGAAACACCATATATTTT.

Of note for this clonotype: The CDR3 does not close with the conserved phenylalanine or tryptophan, likely indicating a read error. J is TRBJ2-1 and V is TRBV5-1, with D unclear. The V and J ends lost 0 bases and 5 bases respectively, with 12 bases between them. Germline loops: CDR1 SGHRS, CDR2 YFSETQ. The CDR3 length is 15 residues. The CDR3 spells CASSLALAVHNEQFS. As DNA, the CDR3 is TGCGCCAGCAGCTTGGCGTTGGCAGTACACAATGAGCAGTTCTCC.